This TCR beta chain was captured in a study of blood T cell dynamics during melanoma immunotherapy. Study-level points and caveats: It remained unknown if the driving T cell clones were melanoma-specific.

Measured with immunoSEQ multiplex PCR; TCRdb has only the in-frame clones, and not every one. The repertoire holds under 1,500 clones, almost 70% seen once, with around a third in the top ten. Time point meaning: pre-treatment baseline. Blood was drawn before treatment and at week 3 after checkpoint blockade. Disease control meant complete response, partial response or stable disease at 12 weeks. Remarks on this clone: Antigen: not known.

CDR1 is SGHTS, CDR2 YDEGEE, per germline. The CDR3 runs to 17 residues. Trimming cost V 0 bases and J 0 bases; bases outside gene matches: 5. The starting material was central memory CD8+ T cells from blood, obtained from a patient treated with checkpoint blockade. The V gene is TRBV5-8, the J gene TRBJ2-4, with 8 positions matching TRBD2. The source of this sequence is a human donor with melanoma. CDR3 sequence: CASSLDVAGLAKNIQYF. The DNA of the CDR3 is TGTGCCAGCAGCTTGGACGTAGCGGGGCTAGCCAAAAACATTCAGTACTTC.